The table lists the clone carrying this T cell receptor beta chain with a few counts. The antigen is unknown. These data belong to a study of early T cells in non-severe SARS-CoV-2 infection. Study results and caveats: There was a bias toward anti-spike CD8 responses in VDJdb matching, which missed private and CD4 specificities.

Unique molecular identifiers (one per individual cDNA molecule) were attached. Via MiXCR, TCRdb re-called the 5' RACE reads, giving one row per CDR3 protein. This table has tens of thousands of distinct CDR3 sequences, around 13% appearing once. The CDR3 has 15 residues. Germline loops: CDR1 SGHKS, CDR2 YYEKEE (reference sequence). The V segment lost 4 bases and the J segment 5 bases; nucleotides outside the gene matches: 10. This chain connects TRBV5-5 to TRBJ1-2, with 8 bases aligning to TRBD1. The specimen was whole blood. This TCR was recovered from an adult who was a healthcare worker with PCR-confirmed SARS-CoV-2 infection or an uninfected control (not recorded which). CDR3 loop: CASSPAGGALYGYTF. The DNA of the CDR3 is TGTGCCAGCAGCCCTGCAGGGGGCGCTTTGTATGGCTACACCTTC. Drawing the rest from reference TRBV5-5 and TRBJ1-2, the complete variable domain is DAGVTQSPTHLIKTRGQQVTLRCSPISGHKSVSWYQQVLGQGPQFIFQYYEKEERGRGNFPDRFSARQFPNYSSELNVNALLLGDSALYLCASSPAGGALYGYTFGSGTRLTVV.